Below are 13 T cell receptor beta chains sequenced from a single sample in a study of blood T cell repertoires in COVID-19. Sequencing was performed with immunoSEQ multiplex PCR; in TCRdb, only in-frame clones are kept and a portion is missing. The sample lists some 170,000 clones, over 70% seen once, with 6.5% to 9% in the top ten. Source material: peripheral blood. These receptors came from a woman in her thirties or forties with COVID-19, enrolled during active disease.

The V call is TRBV13, the J call TRBJ1-2; perhaps TRBD1 as D (6 bases). Trimming shortened V by 2 bases and J by 7 bases, and 11 bases separated the two germline ends. CDR1 and CDR2 (germline): PRHDT, FYEKMQ (reference sequence). The CDR3 covers 13 residues. The CDR3 loop reads CASSLSGVSGYTF. In DNA form, the CDR3 reads TGTGCCAGCAGCTTATCAGGGGTTAGTGGCTACACCTTC. Full variable domain (outside the CDR3, taken from reference TRBV13 and TRBJ1-2): AAGVIQSPRHLIKEKRETATLKCYPIPRHDTVYWYQQGPGQDPQFLISFYEKMQSDKGSIPDRFSAQQFSDYHSELNMSSLELGDSALYFCASSLSGVSGYTFGSGTRLTVV.

J is TRBJ2-7 and V is TRBV27; 9 positions match TRBD1. This CDR3 region has 15 residues. Germline V CDR1 and CDR2: MNHEY, SMNVEV (reference sequence). Germline trimming cut 3 bases from V and 2 bases from J; bases unmatched to any gene: 5. CDR3 amino acids: CASSLGQGDTYEQYF. For the CDR3, the DNA is TGTGCCAGCAGTTTGGGACAGGGAGATACCTACGAGCAGTACTTC.

This chain joins TRBV28 and TRBJ1-2, with TRBD1 matching over 9 bases. The CDR3 is 17 amino acids. V was clipped by 3 bases and J by 8 bases; unmatched bases: 16. Germline loops: CDR1 MDHEN, CDR2 SYDVKM. As DNA, the CDR3 is TGTGCCAGCAGTTTGCCCCAAGGGATACAGGGGGCGAGAGGCTACACCTTC. This sequence encodes CASSLPQGIQGARGYTF.

The V call is TRBV29-1, the J call TRBJ2-2; 9 bases are a match to TRBD2. The CDR3 extends over 14 amino acids. The germline V gene encodes CDR1 SQVTM and CDR2 ANQGSEA. The ends lost 6 bases at V and 5 bases at J; junction bases unmatched: 7. CDR3 nucleotides: TGCAGCGTCGGGCTAGCGGGAAGGACCGGGGAGCTGTTTTTT. It codes for CSVGLAGRTGELFF.

The rearrangement links TRBV28 to TRBJ2-5; D might be TRBD1 (5 bases). Deletions cut 6 bases from V and 1 base from J, with 12 bases between. Germline V gene sequence: CDR1 MDHEN, CDR2 SYDVKM. The CDR3 is made up of 14 amino acids. The CDR3 region is CASSPRTRQETQYF. In DNA form, the CDR3 reads TGTGCCAGCAGCCCCAGGACACGCCAAGAGACCCAGTACTTC. Full variable domain (remainder filled in from reference TRBV28 and TRBJ2-5): DVKVTQSSRYLVKRTGEKVFLECVQDMDHENMFWYRQDPGLGLRLIYFSYDVKMKEKGDIPEGYSVSREKKERFSLILESASTNQTSMYLCASSPRTRQETQYFGPGTRLLVL.

A few counts support this clone. The rearrangement links TRBV6-5 to TRBJ2-3; a possible D gene is TRBD2 (7 bases). The length of the CDR3 is 15 residues. V lost 0 bases and J lost 6, with 13 bases in between. Germline values: CDR1 MNHEY, CDR2 SVGAGI. CDR3 protein: CASSYSVGGLDTQYF. The CDR3 coding sequence is TGTGCCAGCAGTTACTCGGTGGGGGGGCTTGATACGCAGTATTTT.

This rearrangement joins TRBV5-1 to TRBJ1-2, with TRBD1 matching over 10 bases. V lost 4 bases, J lost 7 bases, and 10 bases stayed unmatched. CDR1 SGHRS and CDR2 YFSETQ come from the germline V gene. The CDR3 contains 15 residues. CDR3 in amino acids: CASSPQTGGKSGYTF. In DNA, the CDR3 is TGCGCCAGCAGCCCCCAGACAGGGGGCAAGAGTGGCTACACCTTC.

The chain recombines TRBV11-2 with TRBJ1-4, with 7 bases matching TRBD1. V was pared by 4 bases and J by 5 bases, with 7 bases of the junction left unmatched. Germline values: CDR1 SGHAT, CDR2 FQNNGV. This CDR3 contains 15 residues. The CDR3 loop reads CASSSGDRKNEKLFF. In nucleotides, the CDR3 is TGTGCCAGCAGCTCAGGGGACAGAAAGAATGAAAAACTGTTTTTT. The variable domain in full, with the rest retrieved from reference TRBV11-2 and TRBJ1-4, is EAGVAQSPRYKIIEKRQSVAFWCNPISGHATLYWYQQILGQGPKLLIQFQNNGVVDDSQLPKDRFSAERLKGVDSTLKIQPAKLEDSAVYLCASSSGDRKNEKLFFGSGTQLSVL.

This clone was detected only a few times. The chain carries TRBV14 and TRBJ2-4, with TRBD1 matching over 9 bases. In germline, CDR1 is SGHDN, CDR2 FVKESK. The CDR3 covers 18 residues. V was pared by 1 base and J by 1 base, with 8 bases of the junction left unmatched. The CDR3 DNA reads TGTGCCAGCAGCCAAGCTCGGTGGACAGGGGAGGCCAAAAACATTCAGTACTTC. Translated: CASSQARWTGEAKNIQYF.

This clone was detected only a few times. The CDR3 sequence: CASSLEREVSGNTIYF. The DNA for the CDR3 is TGTGCCAGCAGCTTAGAAAGGGAGGTCTCTGGAAACACCATATATTTT. The genes are TRBV7-8 and TRBJ1-3; no clear D. There are 16 residues in the CDR3. Trimming cost V 1 base and J 0 bases, with 10 bases left between them. CDR1 is SGHVS, CDR2 FQNEAQ, per germline.

The chain uses TRBV6-6 and TRBJ2-7, with 9 bases identical to TRBD2. The CDR3 extends over 16 amino acids. Germline V gene sequence: CDR1 MNHNY, CDR2 SVGAGI (reference sequence). V lost 5 bases to trimming and J lost 0 bases; unmatched junction nucleotides: 8. CDR3 bases: TGTGCCAGCAGTGGTCTCACTAGCGGGTACTCCTACGAGCAGTACTTC. Protein: CASSGLTSGYSYEQYF.

The genes are TRBV19 and TRBJ1-3; D ambiguous. Trimming took 3 bases from V and 4 from J, leaving 13 bases between them. There are 15 residues in the CDR3. CDR1 is LNHDA, CDR2 SQIVND, per germline (reference sequence). CDR3 in amino acids: CASSMGGLVGNTIYF. The CDR3 bases are TGTGCCAGTAGTATGGGCGGGCTAGTAGGAAACACCATATATTTT.

This clone occurred once. V and J are TRBV10-1 and TRBJ1-1, with D perhaps matching TRBD1 (6 bases). Trimming cost V 6 bases and J 8 bases, with 16 bases left between them. Germline V gene data show CDR1 as WNHNN and CDR2 as SYGVQD (reference sequence). This CDR3 contains 13 residues. CDR3 coding DNA: TGCGCCAGCAGGGACAGCTGGAGTGACGAAGCTTTCTTT. Its translation: CASRDSWSDEAFF.